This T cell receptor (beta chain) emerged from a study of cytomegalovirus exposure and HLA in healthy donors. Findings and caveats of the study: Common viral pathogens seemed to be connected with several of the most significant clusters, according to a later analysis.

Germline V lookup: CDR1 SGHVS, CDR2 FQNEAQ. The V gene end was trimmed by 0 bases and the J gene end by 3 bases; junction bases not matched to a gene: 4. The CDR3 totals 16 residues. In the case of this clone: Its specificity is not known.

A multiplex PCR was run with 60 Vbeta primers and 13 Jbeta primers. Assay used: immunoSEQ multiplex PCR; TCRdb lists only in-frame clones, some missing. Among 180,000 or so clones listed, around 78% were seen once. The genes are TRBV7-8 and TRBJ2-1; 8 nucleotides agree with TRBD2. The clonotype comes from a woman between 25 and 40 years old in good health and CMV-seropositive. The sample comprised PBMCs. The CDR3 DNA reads TGTGCCAGCAGCTTAGCAGTGGGACTAGGCTACAATGAGCAGTTCTTC. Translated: CASSLAVGLGYNEQFF.